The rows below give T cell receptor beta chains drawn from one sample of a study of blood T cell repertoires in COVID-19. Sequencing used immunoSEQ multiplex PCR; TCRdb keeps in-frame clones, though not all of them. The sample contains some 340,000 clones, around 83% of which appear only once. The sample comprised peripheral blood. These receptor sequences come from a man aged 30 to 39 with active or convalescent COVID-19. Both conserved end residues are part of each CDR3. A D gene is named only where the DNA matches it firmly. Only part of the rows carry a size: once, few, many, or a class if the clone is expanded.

CDR3aa: CASSYSMVVRGGYTF
CDR3nt: TGTGCCAGCAGTTACTCGATGGTCGTTAGGGGTGGCTACACCTTC
j_gene: TRBJ1-2
v_gene: TRBV6-5
d_gene: NA
abundance: NA

CDR3aa: CASSQEGPSGNTIYF
CDR3nt: TGTGCCAGCAGCCAAGAGGGCCCCTCTGGAAACACCATATATTTT
j_gene: TRBJ1-3
v_gene: TRBV5-4
d_gene: NA
abundance: NA

CDR3aa: CASSYRAGQTGNEQFF
CDR3nt: TGTGCCAGCAGTTACAGAGCGGGGCAGACAGGCAATGAGCAGTTCTTC
j_gene: TRBJ2-1
v_gene: TRBV6-6
d_gene: NA
abundance: few

CDR3aa: CASSLENSGPARGEAFF
CDR3nt: TGCGCCAGCAGCTTGGAGAACTCTGGTCCCGCCCGCGGCGAAGCTTTCTTT
j_gene: TRBJ1-1
v_gene: TRBV5-1
d_gene: NA
abundance: NA

CDR3aa: CASSTDRGPRGNTEAFF
CDR3nt: TGTGCCAGCAGCACGGACAGGGGGCCGCGGGGGAACACTGAAGCTTTCTTT
j_gene: TRBJ1-1
v_gene: TRBV5-6
d_gene: TRBD1
abundance: NA

CDR3aa: CASTGHANSPLHF
CDR3nt: TGTGCCAGCACGGGACACGCTAATTCACCCCTCCACTTT
j_gene: TRBJ1-6
v_gene: TRBV27
d_gene: NA
abundance: NA

CDR3aa: CASSLEFREQYF
CDR3nt: TGTGCCAGCAGCTTAGAGTTCCGGGAGCAGTACTTC
j_gene: TRBJ2-7
v_gene: TRBV7-9
d_gene: NA
abundance: NA

CDR3aa: CASSQCQQLAYTGELFF
CDR3nt: TGTGCCAGCAGCCAATGTCAGCAACTAGCGTACACCGGGGAGCTGTTTTTT
j_gene: TRBJ2-2
v_gene: TRBV3-1/TRBV3-2
d_gene: TRBD2
abundance: NA

CDR3aa: CASSQDRVGSADTQYF
CDR3nt: TGCGCCAGCAGCCAAGACAGGGTTGGGTCCGCAGATACGCAGTATTTT
j_gene: TRBJ2-3
v_gene: TRBV4-3
d_gene: NA
abundance: NA

CDR3aa: CATRYEQYF
CDR3nt: TGTGCCACCCGTTACGAGCAGTACTTC
j_gene: TRBJ2-7
v_gene: TRBV6-6
d_gene: NA
abundance: NA

CDR3aa: CSASRGAGGGYTF
CDR3nt: TGCAGTGCTAGTAGGGGAGCAGGGGGTGGCTACACCTTC
j_gene: TRBJ1-2
v_gene: TRBV20-1
d_gene: TRBD1
abundance: NA

CDR3aa: CADKDPSGCNQPQHF
CDR3nt: TGTGCGGATAAAGATCCTTCAGGATGCAATCAGCCCCAGCATTTT
j_gene: TRBJ1-5
v_gene: TRBV5-5
d_gene: NA
abundance: NA

CDR3aa: CASSAGTFMNTEAFF
CDR3nt: TGTGCCAGTAGTGCCGGGACATTCATGAACACTGAAGCTTTCTTT
j_gene: TRBJ1-1
v_gene: TRBV19
d_gene: NA
abundance: NA

CDR3aa: CASSQGQLAGYEQYF
CDR3nt: TGTGCCAGCAGCCAAGGACAGCTAGCGGGATACGAGCAGTACTTC
j_gene: TRBJ2-7
v_gene: TRBV4-2
d_gene: TRBD2
abundance: NA

CDR3aa: CASSSTGGREQFF
CDR3nt: TGTGCCAGCAGCTCGACAGGGGGACGTGAGCAGTTCTTC
j_gene: TRBJ2-1
v_gene: TRBV7-2
d_gene: TRBD1
abundance: NA

CDR3aa: CASRQGSDNSPLHF
CDR3nt: TGTGCCAGCAGACAGGGCAGCGATAATTCACCCCTCCACTTT
j_gene: TRBJ1-6
v_gene: TRBV7-2
d_gene: NA
abundance: NA

CDR3aa: CASSKQDRAHIGETQYF
CDR3nt: TGTGCCAGCAGCAAGCAGGACAGGGCCCATATAGGAGAGACCCAGTACTTC
j_gene: TRBJ2-5
v_gene: TRBV5-5
d_gene: TRBD1
abundance: NA

CDR3aa: CASSLRNYGYTF
CDR3nt: TGTGCCAGCAGTTTGCGAAACTATGGCTACACCTTC
j_gene: TRBJ1-2
v_gene: TRBV28
d_gene: NA
abundance: NA

CDR3aa: CASSWGGAEQYF
CDR3nt: TGTGCCAGCAGTTGGGGGGGTGCCGAGCAGTACTTC
j_gene: TRBJ2-7
v_gene: TRBV6-2/TRBV6-3
d_gene: TRBD2
abundance: NA

CDR3aa: CASGQIRDRGNSGANVLTF
CDR3nt: TGTGCCAGCGGACAAATCCGGGACAGGGGGAACTCTGGGGCCAACGTCCTGACTTTC
j_gene: TRBJ2-6
v_gene: TRBV28
d_gene: TRBD1
abundance: NA

CDR3aa: CASLSGGADEQFF
CDR3nt: TGTGCCAGCCTCAGCGGGGGGGCGGATGAGCAGTTCTTC
j_gene: TRBJ2-1
v_gene: TRBV7-6
d_gene: TRBD2
abundance: NA

CDR3aa: CAWSVQNEKLFF
CDR3nt: TGTGCCTGGAGTGTACAGAACGAAAAACTGTTTTTT
j_gene: TRBJ1-4
v_gene: TRBV30
d_gene: NA
abundance: NA

CDR3aa: CASSRPGGGEQYF
CDR3nt: TGTGCCAGCAGTCGGCCAGGGGGTGGGGAGCAGTACTTC
j_gene: TRBJ2-7
v_gene: TRBV27
d_gene: TRBD1
abundance: once

CDR3aa: CASSPLWEGLNQPQHF
CDR3nt: TGTGCCAGCAGTCCGCTATGGGAGGGGTTGAATCAGCCCCAGCATTTT
j_gene: TRBJ1-5
v_gene: TRBV28
d_gene: NA
abundance: few

CDR3aa: CASSFRTGVYGYTF
CDR3nt: TGTGCCAGCAGTTTTAGGACAGGGGTCTATGGCTACACCTTC
j_gene: TRBJ1-2
v_gene: TRBV27
d_gene: TRBD1
abundance: NA

CDR3aa: CASSQDVAGGSEQYF
CDR3nt: TGTGCCAGCAGCCAAGATGTAGCGGGAGGTAGCGAGCAGTACTTC
j_gene: TRBJ2-7
v_gene: TRBV3-1/TRBV3-2
d_gene: TRBD2
abundance: NA

CDR3aa: CASSVAGSPLHF
CDR3nt: TGTGCCAGCAGCGTAGCCGGTTCACCCCTCCACTTT
j_gene: TRBJ1-6
v_gene: TRBV9
d_gene: NA
abundance: NA

CDR3aa: CASSLRAGVYEQYF
CDR3nt: TGTGCCAGCAGTTTACGAGCGGGAGTCTACGAGCAGTACTTC
j_gene: TRBJ2-7
v_gene: TRBV28
d_gene: TRBD2
abundance: NA

CDR3aa: CAWSGWESNADTQYF
CDR3nt: TGTGCCTGGAGTGGGTGGGAGTCGAACGCAGATACGCAGTATTTT
j_gene: TRBJ2-3
v_gene: TRBV30
d_gene: NA
abundance: NA

CDR3aa: CASSLLAGDTQYF
CDR3nt: TGTGCCAGCAGTCTACTAGCGGGAGATACGCAGTATTTT
j_gene: TRBJ2-3
v_gene: TRBV2
d_gene: TRBD2
abundance: NA

CDR3aa: CATSTPGQGYEQYF
CDR3nt: TGTGCCACCAGCACCCCCGGACAGGGCTACGAGCAGTACTTC
j_gene: TRBJ2-7
v_gene: TRBV15
d_gene: TRBD1
abundance: NA

CDR3aa: CSAMPGETQYF
CDR3nt: TGCAGCGCTATGCCAGGGGAGACCCAGTACTTC
j_gene: TRBJ2-5
v_gene: TRBV20-1
d_gene: NA
abundance: NA

CDR3aa: CASSVATSANTGELFF
CDR3nt: TGTGCCAGCAGCGTAGCAACTAGCGCGAACACCGGGGAGCTGTTTTTT
j_gene: TRBJ2-2
v_gene: TRBV9
d_gene: TRBD2
abundance: NA

CDR3aa: CASSPHPAGVTGELFF
CDR3nt: TGTGCCAGCAGCCCCCACCCAGCGGGAGTCACCGGGGAGCTGTTTTTT
j_gene: TRBJ2-2
v_gene: TRBV7-8
d_gene: TRBD2
abundance: NA

CDR3aa: CASSPLGRGGAKNIQYF
CDR3nt: TGTGCCAGCAGCCCCCTGGGGCGGGGGGGGGCCAAAAACATTCAGTACTTC
j_gene: TRBJ2-4
v_gene: TRBV7-2
d_gene: TRBD2
abundance: once

CDR3aa: CASSEAPTGGFGYTF
CDR3nt: TGTGCCAGCAGTGAAGCCCCGACAGGGGGCTTTGGCTACACCTTC
j_gene: TRBJ1-2
v_gene: TRBV6-1
d_gene: TRBD1
abundance: NA

CDR3aa: CASSSTLLGGADTQYF
CDR3nt: TGTGCCAGCAGCTCCACTCTCTTGGGAGGTGCAGATACGCAGTATTTT
j_gene: TRBJ2-3
v_gene: TRBV27
d_gene: NA
abundance: NA

CDR3aa: CASSSLGLAGVSEQYF
CDR3nt: TGTGCCAGCAGTTCCCTAGGACTAGCGGGAGTGAGCGAGCAGTACTTC
j_gene: TRBJ2-7
v_gene: TRBV28
d_gene: TRBD2
abundance: NA

CDR3aa: CASSFGGWRTINEQYF
CDR3nt: TGTGCCAGCAGTTTCGGAGGGTGGCGTACGATAAACGAGCAGTACTTC
j_gene: TRBJ2-7
v_gene: TRBV28
d_gene: NA
abundance: NA

CDR3aa: CASSFGRGEAFF
CDR3nt: TGTGCCAGCAGCTTTGGCCGGGGAGAAGCTTTCTTT
j_gene: TRBJ1-1
v_gene: TRBV7-2
d_gene: NA
abundance: NA

CDR3aa: CASSSGGTGNYSNQPQHF
CDR3nt: TGTGCCAGCAGTAGTGGCGGGACAGGGAATTATAGCAATCAGCCCCAGCATTTT
j_gene: TRBJ1-5
v_gene: TRBV7-6
d_gene: TRBD1
abundance: NA

CDR3aa: CASSSSQLGQGINGYTF
CDR3nt: TGCGCCAGCAGCTCGTCACAACTTGGACAGGGGATTAATGGCTACACCTTC
j_gene: TRBJ1-2
v_gene: TRBV5-1
d_gene: TRBD1
abundance: NA

CDR3aa: CASSSTGSYGYTF
CDR3nt: TGTGCCAGCAGCTCGACAGGGTCTTATGGCTACACCTTC
j_gene: TRBJ1-2
v_gene: TRBV7-9
d_gene: TRBD1
abundance: NA

CDR3aa: CAISTGQIQNTEAFF
CDR3nt: TGTGCCATCAGTACGGGACAGATCCAGAACACTGAAGCTTTCTTT
j_gene: TRBJ1-1
v_gene: TRBV10-3
d_gene: TRBD1
abundance: once

CDR3aa: CASSLESSGGDEQYF
CDR3nt: TGCGCCAGCAGCTTAGAATCTAGCGGAGGGGACGAGCAGTACTTC
j_gene: TRBJ2-7
v_gene: TRBV5-1
d_gene: TRBD2
abundance: NA